Listed below are T cell receptor beta chains from one sample, sequenced in a study of cytomegalovirus exposure and HLA in healthy donors. TCRdb's copy holds only in-frame clones and misses some; the assay was immunoSEQ multiplex PCR. The data hold 150,000 to 160,000 clones, with 70% to 80% observed a single time. The specimen sequenced was PBMCs. Receptor source: a man younger than 45 in good health and CMV-seronegative. Both conserved end residues are part of each CDR3. A D gene is named only where the DNA matches it firmly. For some rows the clone size is stated as once, few or many, or as a class when expanded; others skip it.

v_call	j_call	d_call	clone_size	cdr3_aa	cdr3_nt
TRBV6-6	TRBJ1-5	NA	NA	CASSLGSNQPQHF	TGTGCCAGCAGTTTGGGCAGCAATCAGCCCCAGCATTTT
TRBV16	TRBJ1-4	TRBD1	once	CASSRDRISTNEKLFF	TGTGCCAGCAGCCGGGACAGGATCTCAACTAATGAAAAACTGTTTTTT
TRBV5-1	TRBJ1-2	NA	NA	CASSLTGSGYTF	TGCGCCAGCAGCTTGACAGGGTCTGGCTACACCTTC
TRBV7-2	TRBJ2-7	TRBD2	NA	CASSPRASGGSGEQYF	TGTGCCAGCAGCCCCCGGGCTAGCGGGGGGTCTGGCGAGCAGTACTTC
TRBV18	TRBJ2-6	TRBD1	NA	CASSPGTGSSGANVLTF	TGTGCCAGCTCACCCGGGACAGGGTCGTCTGGGGCCAACGTCCTGACTTTC
TRBV6-1	TRBJ1-1	NA	NA	CASSVRRDTEAFF	TGTGCCAGCAGCGTTCGGAGGGACACTGAAGCTTTCTTT
TRBV5-1	TRBJ1-6	TRBD1	few	CASSLEGQGKNSPLHF	TGCGCCAGCAGCTTGGAGGGACAGGGTAAGAATTCACCCCTCCACTTT
TRBV2	TRBJ1-3	NA	NA	CASSVELLDSGNTIYF	TGTGCCAGCAGTGTCGAACTCCTTGACTCTGGAAACACCATATATTTT
TRBV6-1	TRBJ2-5	NA	NA	CASSWTIQETQYF	TGTGCCAGCAGCTGGACTATTCAAGAGACCCAGTACTTC
TRBV5-1	TRBJ2-1	NA	few	CASSIYSGNNEQFF	TGCGCCAGCAGCATTTACTCGGGGAACAATGAGCAGTTCTTC
TRBV4-3	TRBJ2-2	NA	few	CASSQSEGLYTGELFF	TGCGCCAGCAGCCAAAGTGAGGGATTGTACACCGGGGAGCTGTTTTTT
TRBV4-3	TRBJ1-2	NA	NA	CASSPTAGANYGYTF	TGCGCCAGCAGCCCGACGGCGGGCGCTAACTATGGCTACACCTTC
TRBV9	TRBJ2-1	TRBD2	NA	CASSVVAGGPRNEQFF	TGTGCCAGCAGCGTAGTAGCGGGGGGCCCCAGGAATGAGCAGTTCTTC
TRBV14	TRBJ1-1	TRBD1	NA	CASSQTGGRNTEAFF	TGTGCCAGCAGCCAGACAGGGGGGCGGAACACTGAAGCTTTCTTT
TRBV19	TRBJ2-3	NA	NA	CASSMGHPDTQYF	TGTGCCAGTAGTATGGGACACCCAGATACGCAGTATTTT
TRBV30	TRBJ1-2	NA	few	CAWVNREGGYTF	TGTGCCTGGGTCAACAGGGAGGGAGGCTACACCTTC
TRBV7-8	TRBJ2-7	NA	NA	CASSLNRVYEQYF	TGTGCCAGCAGCTTAAACAGGGTCTACGAGCAGTACTTC
TRBV7-9	TRBJ2-5	TRBD1	NA	CASSLSGQGEQETQYF	TGTGCCAGCAGCTTATCTGGACAGGGGGAGCAAGAGACCCAGTACTTC
TRBV6-4	TRBJ2-2	NA	NA	CASMPGLGTGELFF	TGTGCCAGCATGCCGGGACTGGGGACCGGGGAGCTGTTTTTT
TRBV30	TRBJ1-4	TRBD1	NA	CAWSVTGFEKLFF	TGTGCCTGGAGTGTGACAGGGTTTGAAAAACTGTTTTTT
TRBV5-8	TRBJ2-2	NA	NA	CASSFTTSSDTGELFF	TGTGCCAGCAGCTTCACAACCTCCAGCGACACCGGGGAGCTGTTTTTT
TRBV21-1	TRBJ1-5	NA	NA	CASSKRQGPYQPQNF	TGTGCCAGCAGCAAACGACAAGGCCCCTATCAGCCCCAGAATTTT
TRBV7-2	TRBJ2-5	NA	NA	CASSSAGPPQETQYF	TGTGCCAGCAGCTCTGCGGGACCCCCTCAAGAGACCCAGTACTTC
TRBV7-2	TRBJ1-1	NA	NA	CASSLMPGGGRTGEAFF	TGTGCCAGCAGCCTGATGCCCGGGGGGGGTAGGACGGGTGAAGCTTTCTTT
TRBV30	TRBJ2-3	NA	NA	CAWSPGTSTDTQYF	TGTGCCTGGAGTCCGGGGACTAGCACAGATACGCAGTATTTT
TRBV28	TRBJ2-1	TRBD2	NA	CASSLAGGDRSTKAQFF	TGTGCCAGCAGTCTAGCGGGGGGGGACAGGTCCACTAAGGCGCAGTTCTTC
TRBV6-6	TRBJ2-5	NA	NA	CASTPEGRNQETQYF	TGTGCCAGCACTCCCGAGGGCCGGAATCAAGAGACCCAGTACTTC
TRBV7-2	TRBJ1-6	TRBD1	NA	CASSPVGQGRGPLPLHF	TGTGCCAGCAGCCCCGTAGGACAGGGAAGGGGCCCATTACCCCTCCACTTT
TRBV28	TRBJ1-2	NA	NA	CASSSGSFYGYTF	TGTGCCAGCAGTTCGGGGAGTTTCTATGGCTACACCTTC
TRBV6-1	TRBJ2-1	NA	NA	CASSRDTRLYEQFF	TGTGCCAGCAGCCGGGACACCCGATTGTATGAGCAGTTCTTC
TRBV9	TRBJ2-7	NA	NA	CASSVAESSYEQYF	TGTGCCAGCAGCGTAGCCGAGAGCTCCTACGAGCAGTACTTC